Below, 27 T cell receptor beta chains from the same sample are listed, as sequenced in a study of shared T cell receptors in the human thymus. TCRdb keeps only in-frame clones here, not all; method: immunoSEQ multiplex PCR. This sample carries about 380,000 clones, 85% to 95% of them seen once, and the ten largest clones take 0.015% to 0.025%. The sequencing sample was made of thymocytes. The receptors were gathered from a human donor.

V is TRBV29-1 and J is TRBJ2-3; 9 bases agree with TRBD2. Trimming cost V 4 bases and J 2 bases; bases outside gene matches: 7. The CDR3 runs 15 residues. CDR1 and CDR2 (germline): SQVTM, ANQGSEA. In DNA, the CDR3 is TGCAGCGTTGCTATACTAGCGGGCGTCACAGATACGCAGTATTTT. Its translation: CSVAILAGVTDTQYF.

As to this clone: At the DNA level, this CDR3 is encoded by other sequences in the same sample as well. This chain links TRBV5-1 with TRBJ2-5; D gene unclear. Germline CDR1 and CDR2: SGHRS and YFSETQ. V was pared by 5 bases and J by 5 bases, with 4 bases between. This CDR3 spans 10 amino acids. The CDR3 nucleotides are TGCGCCAGCAGGGGGGAGACCCAGTACTTC. Amino acid sequence: CASRGETQYF.

The chain has TRBV5-7 and TRBJ2-5, with a possible D match to TRBD2 (6 bases). TRBV5-7 is an ORF, with its function uncertain. Trimming pared 7 bases from V and 4 bases from J, leaving 17 bases between. CDR3 length: 14 amino acids. The CDR3 loop reads CASGMRGPAETQYF. CDR3 coding DNA: TGTGCCAGCGGAATGCGGGGACCCGCAGAGACCCAGTACTTC.

This clone has only one observation. This sequence joins TRBV29-1 and TRBJ2-3; 8 bases are shared with TRBD1. Looked up from germline, CDR1 is SQVTM and CDR2 is ANQGSEA. Losses at the gene ends were 0 bases for V and 3 bases for J; bases not matched to a gene: 5. There are 15 residues in the CDR3. The CDR3 coding sequence is TGCAGCGTTGAAGAGGACAGGGTGGGGACAGATACGCAGTATTTT. This encodes CSVEEDRVGTDTQYF.

The chain uses TRBV18 and TRBJ1-4; TRBD1 matches at 10 bases. The J segment lost 10 bases and the V segment lost 1 base, leaving 3 bases of the junction unmatched. This CDR3 is 14 amino acids long. Germline V CDR1 and CDR2: KGHSH, LQKENI. The CDR3 nucleotides are TGTGCCAGCTCACCACGCGACAGGGGGCGAAAACTGTTTTTT. This encodes CASSPRDRGRKLFF.

This chain uses TRBV7-6 with TRBJ2-7; a weak D match, TRBD2 (6 bases). The V end was cut by 3 bases, the J end by 0 bases, with 12 bases between. The CDR3 is made up of 15 amino acids. The germline V gene encodes CDR1 SGHVS and CDR2 FNYEAQ. The CDR3 is CASSFGGRPSYEQYF. DNA for the CDR3: TGTGCCAGCAGCTTTGGTGGGAGGCCCTCCTACGAGCAGTACTTC.

The gene calls are TRBV27 and TRBJ2-7; 11 bases match TRBD1. Germline assignment: CDR1 MNHEY and CDR2 SMNVEV (reference sequence). The CDR3 is 16 amino acids. V shed 4 bases, J shed 6 bases, and the junction held 11 bases outside the gene matches. DNA for the CDR3: TGTGCCAGCAGTTGTAAGACCGGGACAGGGGGTTGCGAGCAGTACTTC. Translated, it gives CASSCKTGTGGCEQYF.

This chain uses TRBV28 with TRBJ1-5; 10 positions match TRBD1. Germline V gives CDR1 MDHEN, CDR2 SYDVKM. This CDR3 is 16 amino acids long. The V segment lost 3 bases and the J segment 4 bases; nucleotides outside the gene matches: 6. The chain's CDR3 is CASSFKGQGRNQPQHF. The CDR3 nucleotides are TGTGCCAGCAGTTTTAAGGGACAGGGGAGGAATCAGCCCCAGCATTTT.

The chain uses TRBV6-4 and TRBJ2-7; TRBD1 matches 7 bases. Germline values: CDR1 MRHNA, CDR2 SNTAGT. This CDR3 spans 16 amino acids. V shed 6 bases and J 5 bases; nucleotides not matched to a gene: 16. The CDR3 DNA reads TGTGCCAGCAGACCTGACAGGGCCGCTGGATGGGACGAGCAGTACTTC. Protein sequence: CASRPDRAAGWDEQYF.

The genes are TRBV2 and TRBJ1-3; TRBD1 matches at 7 bases. V dropped 8 bases and J dropped 0; count of bases not matched to a gene: 10. Germline V gives CDR1 SNHLY, CDR2 FYNNEI. The CDR3 has 16 amino acids. The chain's CDR3 is CASGDSSPHSGNTIYF. The DNA for the CDR3 is TGTGCCAGCGGGGACAGTTCGCCCCACTCTGGAAACACCATATATTTT. Full variable domain (missing parts from reference TRBV2 and TRBJ1-3): EPEVTQTPSHQVTQMGQEVILRCVPISNHLYFYWYRQILGQKVEFLVSFYNNEISEKSEIFDDQFSVERPDGSNFTLKIRSTKLEDSAMYFCASGDSSPHSGNTIYFGEGSWLTVV.

The chain links TRBV15 to TRBJ1-2; 7 positions match TRBD1. CDR3 length: 16 amino acids. V lost 3 bases and J lost 0; bases outside the gene matches: 7. The germline CDR1 and CDR2 sequences are LNHNV and YYDKDF (reference sequence). CDR3 in amino acids: CATSSPGTDPNYGYTF. As DNA, the CDR3 is TGTGCCACCAGCAGCCCCGGGACAGACCCTAACTATGGCTACACCTTC.

V and J are TRBV6-5 and TRBJ2-3; 7 bases line up with TRBD1. CDR1 is MNHEY and CDR2 is SVGAGI in the germline V gene. CDR3 length: 14 residues. Trimming took 2 bases from V and 1 from J; bases not matched to a gene: 0. This chain's CDR3 is CASSYGQGTDTQYF. The DNA for the CDR3 is TGTGCCAGCAGTTACGGACAGGGCACAGATACGCAGTATTTT.

J is TRBJ2-1 and V is TRBV27; 11 bases map to TRBD2. This CDR3 comprises 19 residues. J lost 6 bases, V lost 3 bases, and 16 bases had no gene match. The germline V gene encodes CDR1 MNHEY and CDR2 SMNVEV (reference sequence). The CDR3 protein is CASSFQFSLSGRASNEQFF. Written as DNA, the CDR3 is TGTGCCAGCAGTTTCCAGTTTAGTCTTAGCGGGAGGGCCTCCAATGAGCAGTTCTTC.

V gene TRBV7-9 combines with J gene TRBJ2-7; D is undetermined. The V end lost 7 bases, the J end lost 0 bases, and 16 bases lay between the germline ends. CDR3 length: 15 amino acids. Germline V gene sequence: CDR1 SEHNR, CDR2 FQNEAQ (reference sequence). The CDR3 here is CASTQTQRSSYEQYF. The CDR3 DNA reads TGTGCCAGCACCCAAACCCAGAGGAGCTCCTACGAGCAGTACTTC.

The CDR3 loop is CASSEWLDRVEIEAFF. The CDR3 region has the DNA TGTGCCAGCAGTGAATGGTTGGACAGAGTGGAAATTGAAGCTTTCTTT. J is TRBJ1-1 and V is TRBV6-1; D possibly corresponds to TRBD1 (6 bases). The germline CDR1 and CDR2 sequences are MNHNS and SASEGT. This CDR3 contains 16 residues. The V and J ends lost 2 bases and 7 bases respectively, with 20 bases between them.

CDR3 sequence (DNA): TGTGCCAGCAGCTTGCCCCAACAGAACACTGAAGCTTTCTTT. Amino acid sequence: CASSLPQQNTEAFF. The chain is built from TRBV5-6 and TRBJ1-1, with D hard to call. V was shortened by 1 base and J by 1 base, with 8 bases between the two germline ends. The length of the CDR3 is 14 residues. Germline V gene sequence: CDR1 SGHDT, CDR2 YYEEEE.

This chain connects TRBV11-2 to TRBJ1-1; possible D gene TRBD1, 6 bases. Deletions cut 1 base from V and 2 bases from J, with 14 bases between. Looked up from germline, CDR1 is SGHAT and CDR2 is FQNNGV. CDR3 length equals 16 residues. The DNA for the CDR3 is TGTGCCAGCAGCTTAGGGGGGCGTTTAGTTAACACTGAAGCTTTCTTT. This encodes CASSLGGRLVNTEAFF.

The chain recombines TRBV7-2 with TRBJ1-3; TRBD1 matches at 8 bases. Germline V gene data show CDR1 as SGHTA and CDR2 as FQGNSA. With 5 bases clipped from V and 3 bases from J, the junction kept 3 bases outside the gene matches. CDR3 length: 14 residues. Here the CDR3 DNA reads TGTGCCAGCAGCCCAGGGGGCAGTGGAAACACCATATATTTT. As protein: CASSPGGSGNTIYF.

The V call is TRBV28, the J call TRBJ1-4; tentative D call: TRBD1 (6 bases). The CDR3 loop spans 15 amino acids. V lost 8 bases to trimming and J lost 2 bases, with 15 bases between them. The germline V gene has CDR1 MDHEN and CDR2 SYDVKM. For the CDR3, the DNA is TGTGCCAGCTCTCTTTCGGGGGCGACTAATGAAAAACTGTTTTTT. It codes for CASSLSGATNEKLFF.

V usage is TRBV27 and J usage is TRBJ1-5, with 10 bases fitting TRBD1. V lost 4 bases and J lost 4; bases outside the gene matches: 7. Germline loops: CDR1 MNHEY, CDR2 SMNVEV (reference sequence). CDR3 length equals 16 residues. The DNA of the CDR3 is TGTGCCAGCAGTTCCGGGGACAGGGGAGAGAATCAGCCCCAGCATTTT. Translated: CASSSGDRGENQPQHF.

The chain combines TRBV30 with TRBJ1-2, with 7 nucleotides matching TRBD1. Trimming cost V 6 bases and J 2 bases; bases outside gene matches: 18. The germline gives CDR1 GTSNPN, CDR2 SVGIG (reference sequence). The CDR3 covers 17 residues. The CDR3 reads CACLTQGTRLSNYGYTF. The CDR3 DNA sequence: TGTGCCTGCCTAACACAGGGGACTCGTTTGTCGAACTATGGCTACACCTTC.

The chain employs TRBV7-9 and TRBJ1-1; TRBD1 might be the D (6 bases). The CDR3 spans 13 residues. V lost 4 bases to trimming and J lost 3 bases, with 9 bases between them. From germline, CDR1 is SEHNR and CDR2 FQNEAQ (reference sequence). CDR3 region: CASSSGEDTEAFF. CDR3 in DNA: TGTGCCAGCAGCTCAGGGGAGGACACTGAAGCTTTCTTT.

The chain is built from TRBV5-1 and TRBJ1-5, with a possible D match to TRBD1 (5 bases). The germline CDR1 and CDR2 sequences are SGHRS and YFSETQ. This CDR3 region has 17 residues. Between the trimmed V and J ends, which lost 7 bases and 7 bases, there was a span of 27 bases. Here the CDR3 DNA reads TGCGCCAGCCCACTTCGAACCCGGTCCAGGGCGAGGCAGCCCCAGCATTTT. Translation: CASPLRTRSRARQPQHF.

The chain links TRBV5-5 to TRBJ1-3; no clear D gene. Trimming shortened V by 1 base and J by 0 bases, and 14 bases separated the two germline ends. There are 17 residues in the CDR3. Germline V gene lookup returns CDR1 SGHKS and CDR2 YYEKEE (reference sequence). The CDR3 DNA reads TGTGCCAGCAGCTTGCTACGGTTGGCGGTCTCTGGAAACACCATATATTTT. Translated: CASSLLRLAVSGNTIYF.

The CDR3 loop is CASRRTSGSPGTDTQYF. The CDR3 DNA follows: TGTGCCAGCAGGCGGACTAGCGGGAGCCCGGGCACAGATACGCAGTATTTT. V usage is TRBV7-8 and J usage is TRBJ2-3; TRBD2 matches 13 bases. The CDR3 is 17 residues long. The V gene end was trimmed by 6 bases and the J gene end by 1 base; junction bases not matched to a gene: 7. Germline values: CDR1 SGHVS, CDR2 FQNEAQ.

The J gene is TRBJ2-7, the V gene TRBV7-2; TRBD2 agrees at 11 bases. V was pared by 6 bases and J by 12 bases, with 16 bases of the junction left unmatched. The CDR3 contains 15 residues. Germline V CDR1 and CDR2: SGHTA, FQGNSA. CDR3 in amino acids: CASSPRLAGHLGGYF. Here the CDR3 DNA reads TGTGCCAGCAGTCCCAGACTAGCGGGGCACCTTGGGGGGTACTTC.

The DNA for the CDR3 is TGTGCCAGCAGTGCTCAACTGGGACAGGCGTCCTGGTACGGCTACACCTTC. Translation: CASSAQLGQASWYGYTF. The chain has TRBV27 and TRBJ1-2, with 8 nucleotides matching TRBD1. CDR3 length: 17 amino acids. V dropped 5 bases and J dropped 8; count of bases not matched to a gene: 19. In germline, CDR1 is MNHEY, CDR2 SMNVEV (reference sequence).